These T cell receptor beta chains were read from a single sample in a study of blood T cell repertoires in COVID-19. Sequenced by immunoSEQ multiplex PCR; TCRdb stores in-frame clones only, minus some. The sample has about 190,000 clones, 84% seen once. Sequences were obtained from peripheral blood. These receptors all come from a man aged 30-40 years with active or convalescent COVID-19. The CDR3 runs from the conserved cysteine through the conserved F or W. The D gene is left open where the match is weak. Some rows mark clone size as missing; the rest say once, few, many or name a class of expanded clone.

D: TRBD2
V: TRBV28
J: TRBJ2-1
size: NA
CDR3: CASSSGLAVYNEQFF
DNA: TGTGCCAGCAGTTCGGGACTAGCGGTATACAATGAGCAGTTCTTC

D: NA
V: TRBV7-9
J: TRBJ1-4
size: NA
CDR3: CASSFLQGGEKLFF
DNA: TGTGCCAGCAGCTTTCTCCAGGGAGGAGAAAAACTGTTTTTT

D: NA
V: TRBV9
J: TRBJ1-2
size: NA
CDR3: CASSSKQGNYGYTF
DNA: TGTGCCAGCAGCTCAAAACAGGGAAACTATGGCTACACCTTC

D: TRBD1
V: TRBV11-2
J: TRBJ1-5
size: NA
CDR3: CASSLDGQASNQPQHF
DNA: TGTGCCAGCAGCTTAGACGGACAGGCGAGCAATCAGCCCCAGCATTTT

D: TRBD1
V: TRBV18
J: TRBJ2-1
size: NA
CDR3: CASSPPGRGPGNEQFF
DNA: TGTGCCAGCTCACCACCGGGAAGGGGGCCTGGCAATGAGCAGTTCTTC

D: NA
V: TRBV5-4
J: TRBJ1-1
size: NA
CDR3: CASSLVATANTEAFF
DNA: TGTGCCAGCAGCTTGGTTGCGACAGCGAACACTGAAGCTTTCTTT

D: TRBD2
V: TRBV6-2/TRBV6-3
J: TRBJ2-7
size: NA
CDR3: CASSYLHGTSAYYEQYF
DNA: TGTGCCAGCAGTTACCTCCACGGGACTAGCGCTTACTACGAGCAGTACTTC

D: TRBD2
V: TRBV9
J: TRBJ2-1
size: NA
CDR3: CASSPGDYPYNEQFF
DNA: TGTGCCAGCAGCCCTGGGGACTATCCCTACAATGAGCAGTTCTTC

D: TRBD2
V: TRBV6-1
J: TRBJ2-3
size: NA
CDR3: CASSDQAGVSTDTQYF
DNA: TGTGCCAGCAGTGACCAAGCGGGAGTTAGCACAGATACGCAGTATTTT

D: NA
V: TRBV4-3
J: TRBJ2-1
size: NA
CDR3: CASSQGLMGSSYNEQFF
DNA: TGCGCCAGCAGCCAAGGACTTATGGGGAGCTCCTACAATGAGCAGTTCTTC

D: TRBD2
V: TRBV12-3/TRBV12-4
J: TRBJ2-1
size: few
CDR3: CASSRGGPNEQFF
DNA: TGTGCCAGCAGTCGGGGGGGGCCCAATGAGCAGTTCTTC

D: NA
V: TRBV5-6
J: TRBJ1-6
size: NA
CDR3: CASSLGQVYNSPLHF
DNA: TGTGCCAGCAGCTTGGGGCAGGTCTATAATTCACCCCTCCACTTT

D: NA
V: TRBV15
J: TRBJ2-3
size: NA
CDR3: CATSTYRGGSGDTQYF
DNA: TGTGCCACCAGCACTTATAGGGGGGGATCGGGAGATACGCAGTATTTT

D: TRBD2
V: TRBV6-4
J: TRBJ2-1
size: once
CDR3: CASSVAGERNEQFF
DNA: TGTGCCAGCAGTGTAGCGGGAGAAAGGAATGAGCAGTTCTTC

D: NA
V: TRBV29-1
J: TRBJ2-7
size: NA
CDR3: CSVGGHSSYEQYF
DNA: TGCAGCGTTGGGGGCCACAGCTCCTACGAGCAGTACTTC

D: NA
V: TRBV3-1/TRBV3-2
J: TRBJ2-1
size: NA
CDR3: CASSQRSGVKGEQFF
DNA: TGTGCCAGCAGCCAAAGGTCAGGGGTTAAAGGTGAGCAGTTCTTC

D: NA
V: TRBV30
J: TRBJ2-7
size: NA
CDR3: CAWSPLGGESYEQYF
DNA: TGTGCCTGGAGTCCTCTGGGGGGTGAGTCCTACGAGCAGTACTTC

D: NA
V: TRBV2
J: TRBJ1-2
size: NA
CDR3: CASSEAELGGAGGYTF
DNA: TGTGCCAGCAGTGAAGCGGAGCTAGGGGGGGCGGGTGGCTACACCTTC

D: TRBD2
V: TRBV5-1
J: TRBJ2-5
size: medium-sized
CDR3: CASSPSGGAGETQYF
DNA: TGCGCCAGCAGCCCCAGCGGGGGGGCCGGGGAGACCCAGTACTTC

D: NA
V: TRBV12-3/TRBV12-4
J: TRBJ1-2
size: NA
CDR3: CASSFGSGYTF
DNA: TGTGCCAGCAGTTTCGGGAGCGGCTACACCTTC

D: TRBD2
V: TRBV4-3
J: TRBJ2-7
size: NA
CDR3: CASSQGLAGNVYEQYF
DNA: TGCGCCAGCAGCCAAGGACTAGCGGGTAACGTATACGAGCAGTACTTC

D: TRBD1
V: TRBV19
J: TRBJ1-6
size: NA
CDR3: CASSSPTTGSNSPLHF
DNA: TGTGCCAGTAGCTCCCCTACGACAGGGAGCAATTCACCCCTCCACTTT

D: TRBD1
V: TRBV6-4
J: TRBJ1-2
size: NA
CDR3: CASSEQGDRAYGYTF
DNA: TGTGCCAGCAGTGAACAAGGCGACAGGGCCTATGGCTACACCTTC

D: TRBD2
V: TRBV2
J: TRBJ2-3
size: NA
CDR3: CASKLAGGTDTQYF
DNA: TGTGCCAGCAAACTAGCGGGGGGCACAGATACGCAGTATTTT

D: NA
V: TRBV28
J: TRBJ1-5
size: NA
CDR3: CASSSQGRGPSNQPQHF
DNA: TGTGCCAGCAGTTCGCAGGGGAGGGGACCTAGCAATCAGCCCCAGCATTTT